The 28 T cell receptor beta chains below all came from one sample that was sequenced in a study of cytomegalovirus exposure and HLA in healthy donors. Use of 60 Vbeta and 13 Jbeta primers characterized the PCR. Measured with immunoSEQ multiplex PCR; TCRdb has only the in-frame clones, and not every one. The sample yields 110,000 to 150,000 clones, about 64% seen once. The sample was PBMCs. These receptors were obtained from a man aged 55 to 70 in good health and CMV-seronegative.

The chain is built from TRBV19 and TRBJ2-5; 7 positions match TRBD1. Trimming took 3 bases from V and 0 from J; bases not matched to a gene: 7. CDR1 and CDR2 from the germline V gene are LNHDA and SQIVND (reference sequence). The CDR3 runs to 16 residues. The CDR3 loop reads CASSMGDSQYQETQYF. The CDR3 coding sequence is TGTGCCAGTAGTATGGGGGACAGCCAGTACCAAGAGACCCAGTACTTC.

This rearrangement joins TRBV6-6 to TRBJ1-2; D possibly corresponds to TRBD1 (6 bases). The germline CDR1 and CDR2 sequences are MNHNY and SVGAGI (reference sequence). V shed 6 bases and J shed 5 bases, with 13 bases lying between them. This CDR3 is 13 amino acids long. CDR3 coding DNA: TGTGCCAGCAGCCTCGGGGGGCTTTATGGCTACACCTTC. Residues: CASSLGGLYGYTF.

This chain uses TRBV4-1 with TRBJ1-2; a possible D gene is TRBD1 (5 bases). Trimming removed 1 base from V and 4 bases from J, with 13 bases in between. This CDR3 region has 15 residues. Looked up from germline, CDR1 is MGHRA and CDR2 is YSYEKL. This CDR3 reads CASSQVMQGIYGYTF. The CDR3, as DNA: TGCGCCAGCAGCCAAGTCATGCAGGGTATCTATGGCTACACCTTC.

The V gene is TRBV5-1, the J gene TRBJ1-3, with 10 positions matching TRBD1. Trimming cost V 2 bases and J 4 bases; bases outside gene matches: 6. The CDR3 totals 16 residues. CDR1 and CDR2 (germline): SGHRS, YFSETQ. CDR3 residues: CASSLAGQGPGNTIYF. CDR3 DNA: TGCGCCAGCAGCTTAGCGGGACAGGGGCCCGGAAACACCATATATTTT. The whole variable domain, remainder taken from reference TRBV5-1 and TRBJ1-3, is KAGVTQTPRYLIKTRGQQVTLSCSPISGHRSVSWYQQTPGQGLQFLFEYFSETQRNKGNFPGRFSGRQFSNSRSEMNVSTLELGDSALYLCASSLAGQGPGNTIYFGEGSWLTVV.

The chain combines TRBV19 with TRBJ2-2; 7 bases fit TRBD1. Germline V CDR1 and CDR2: LNHDA, SQIVND (reference sequence). V lost 7 bases and J lost 5; bases outside the gene matches: 7. The CDR3 consists of 14 residues. CDR3 sequence (DNA): TGTGCCAGTAATCGACAGGGCAGGACCGGGGAGCTGTTTTTT. Its translation: CASNRQGRTGELFF. Full variable domain (outside the CDR3, taken from reference TRBV19 and TRBJ2-2): DGGITQSPKYLFRKEGQNVTLSCEQNLNHDAMYWYRQDPGQGLRLIYYSQIVNDFQKGDIAEGYSVSREKKESFPLTVTSAQKNPTAFYLCASNRQGRTGELFFGEGSRLTVL.

V and J are TRBV6-5 and TRBJ1-3, with D unresolved. The length of the CDR3 is 13 residues. Germline-derived CDR1 and CDR2 are MNHEY and SVGAGI. The germline V and J ends were trimmed by 4 bases and 4 bases, with 8 bases remaining between them. CDR3 amino acids: CASSSSQGNTIYF. The CDR3 bases are TGTGCCAGCAGTTCCTCGCAGGGAAACACCATATATTTT.

This rearrangement joins TRBV19 to TRBJ2-2; 12 bases are a match to TRBD2. CDR1 is LNHDA and CDR2 is SQIVND in the germline V gene (reference sequence). This CDR3 is built from 17 residues. Trimming at V came to 2 bases and at J to 6 bases, leaving 7 bases not matched to a gene. The CDR3 spells CASSIRTSGIGAGELFF. CDR3 coding DNA: TGTGCCAGTAGTATAAGGACTAGCGGGATAGGGGCCGGGGAGCTGTTTTTT. Full variable domain (rest looked up from reference TRBV19 and TRBJ2-2): DGGITQSPKYLFRKEGQNVTLSCEQNLNHDAMYWYRQDPGQGLRLIYYSQIVNDFQKGDIAEGYSVSREKKESFPLTVTSAQKNPTAFYLCASSIRTSGIGAGELFFGEGSRLTVL.

The rearrangement joins TRBV18 to TRBJ2-1; TRBD2 matches at 8 bases. Trimming at V came to 6 bases and at J to 6 bases, leaving 7 bases not matched to a gene. The germline CDR1 and CDR2 sequences are KGHSH and LQKENI. This CDR3 has 14 amino acids. CDR3 nucleotides: TGTGCCAGCTCGCCGCTCACTAGCGGCAATGAGCAGTTCTTC. It yields the protein CASSPLTSGNEQFF.

This rearrangement joins TRBV9 to TRBJ2-5; TRBD2 is a possible D gene (5 bases). The germline V gene encodes CDR1 SGDLS and CDR2 YYNGEE. V was clipped by 1 base and J by 1 base, with 14 bases between them. This CDR3 contains 16 residues. CDR3 amino acids: CASSVTPTGSQETQYF. The DNA for the CDR3 is TGTGCCAGCAGCGTAACCCCCACGGGGTCCCAAGAGACCCAGTACTTC. The full variable domain, in which reference TRBV9 and TRBJ2-5 provide the parts outside the CDR3, is DSGVTQTPKHLITATGQRVTLRCSPRSGDLSVYWYQQSLDQGLQFLIQYYNGEERAKGNILERFSAQQFPDLHSELNLSSLELGDSALYFCASSVTPTGSQETQYFGPGTRLLVL.

In its sample, this clone was seen a few times. V usage is TRBV29-1 and J usage is TRBJ2-7; maybe TRBD2 (6 bases). The CDR3 spans 12 residues. Germline loops: CDR1 SQVTM, CDR2 ANQGSEA. The V gene lost 4 bases and the J gene lost 0 bases, with 7 bases spanning the gap. CDR3 in DNA: TGCAGCGTTGTTAGCGGCTCCTACGAGCAGTACTTC. It yields the protein CSVVSGSYEQYF.

The chain uses TRBV29-1 and TRBJ2-7; TRBD2 aligns across 12 bases. Trimming cost V 6 bases and J 0 bases; bases outside gene matches: 12. From germline, CDR1 is SQVTM and CDR2 ANQGSEA. The CDR3 runs to 17 residues. The CDR3 bases are TGCAGCGTAGAATCCGGGACTAGCGGGTTGAGCTCCTACGAGCAGTACTTC. Its protein is CSVESGTSGLSSYEQYF.

This chain connects TRBV13 to TRBJ2-7; D unclear. The CDR3 runs to 13 residues. Germline CDR1 is PRHDT and CDR2 is FYEKMQ (reference sequence). Trimming shortened V by 7 bases and J by 3 bases, and 13 bases separated the two germline ends. The CDR3 coding sequence is TGTGCCAGCACCGCACCGCACAACTACGAGCAGTACTTC. Protein: CASTAPHNYEQYF.

The chain is built from TRBV2 and TRBJ1-2; no reliable D call. The length of the CDR3 is 14 residues. The germline V gene encodes CDR1 SNHLY and CDR2 FYNNEI. With 5 bases removed from V and 1 base from J, the gap between germline ends came to 11 bases. The CDR3 region is CASSNLLSNYGYTF. The CDR3 DNA reads TGTGCCAGCAGTAACCTACTGAGTAACTATGGCTACACCTTC. Based on the CDR3 plus reference TRBV2 and TRBJ1-2, the full variable domain is EPEVTQTPSHQVTQMGQEVILRCVPISNHLYFYWYRQILGQKVEFLVSFYNNEISEKSEIFDDQFSVERPDGSNFTLKIRSTKLEDSAMYFCASSNLLSNYGYTFGSGTRLTVV.

V gene TRBV4-2 combines with J gene TRBJ2-2; TRBD2 matches at 7 bases. With 1 base clipped from V and 0 bases from J, the junction kept 2 bases outside the gene matches. The germline V gene encodes CDR1 LGHNA and CDR2 YNFKEQ. There are 16 residues in the CDR3. DNA for the CDR3: TGTGCCAGCAGCCAAGTTGCGGGAGCGAACACCGGGGAGCTGTTTTTT. Residues: CASSQVAGANTGELFF.

A remark on this clone: Germline is not matched at one junction end, which may reflect a read error. The chain recombines TRBV5-1 with TRBJ2-5; 7 bases map to TRBD2. Germline V gene lookup returns CDR1 SGHRS and CDR2 YFSETQ. The CDR3 length is 16 residues. Here the CDR3 DNA reads TGCGCCGGCAGCTTGTCCCCCCTTGGGAGGGAAGAGACCCAGTACTTC. It is translated as CAGSLSPLGREETQYF.

This sequence joins TRBV19 and TRBJ1-1; D not certain. Trimming pared 5 bases from V and 3 bases from J, leaving 10 bases between. Germline V lookup: CDR1 LNHDA, CDR2 SQIVND (reference sequence). This CDR3 has 13 amino acids. CDR3 in DNA: TGTGCCAGTAGTCCGGGGAGGGACACTGAAGCTTTCTTT. Translating gives CASSPGRDTEAFF.

CDR3 nucleotides: TGCGCCAGCAGCCCCTCTTTCGAGCAGGGCGGGGAGCTGTTTTTT. Translating it yields CASSPSFEQGGELFF. The chain links TRBV5-1 to TRBJ2-2; D might be TRBD1 (5 bases). The length of the CDR3 is 15 residues. Trimming took 4 bases from V and 7 from J, leaving 17 bases between them. The germline gives CDR1 SGHRS, CDR2 YFSETQ.

CDR3 nucleotides: TGTGCCAGCAGCTTAGTACCACGACAGGGGGCGAATGGGAATCAGCCCCAGCATTTT. Its translation is CASSLVPRQGANGNQPQHF. This chain uses TRBV7-8 with TRBJ1-5; 10 nucleotides agree with TRBD1. The CDR3 length is 19 residues. Germline CDR1 reads SGHVS; CDR2 reads FQNEAQ. J lost 4 bases, V lost 1 base, and 13 bases had no gene match.

This chain joins TRBV29-1 and TRBJ2-1; the match to TRBD2 covers 11 bases. CDR3 length: 15 amino acids. J gave up 2 bases and V 3 bases, and 3 bases lay outside the gene matches. Looked up from germline, CDR1 is SQVTM and CDR2 is ANQGSEA. CDR3 loop: CSVEGSGRAYNEQFF. Written as DNA, the CDR3 is TGCAGCGTTGAGGGTAGCGGGAGGGCCTACAATGAGCAGTTCTTC.

This clone was recorded only once. This chain uses TRBV10-2 with TRBJ2-2, with 8 bases aligning to TRBD2. The CDR3 is made up of 14 amino acids. The V and J ends lost 8 bases and 7 bases, in that order; junction bases with no gene match: 9. Per germline, CDR1 WSHSY and CDR2 SAAADI. CDR3 coding DNA: TGCGCCAGCTTCACTAGCGGAGGGGGCGGGGAGCTGTTTTTT. Its translation: CASFTSGGGGELFF.

This clone has a handful of counts. This chain uses TRBV4-2 with TRBJ1-5; a weak D match, TRBD1 (6 bases). V lost 1 base to trimming and J lost 1 base, with 14 bases between them. The CDR3 contains 17 residues. The V gene's germline CDR1 is LGHNA and CDR2 YNFKEQ. The CDR3, as DNA: TGTGCCAGCAGCCAAGTCTCTCAGGGGATGAGCAATCAGCCCCAGCATTTT. It translates to CASSQVSQGMSNQPQHF.

The CDR3 loop is CASTDTSNQPQHF. The CDR3 region has the DNA TGTGCCAGTACAGACACTAGCAATCAGCCCCAGCATTTT. V usage is TRBV19 and J usage is TRBJ1-5, with unresolved D. Germline lookup yields CDR1 LNHDA and CDR2 SQIVND (reference sequence). Trimming removed 7 bases at V and 0 bases at J, with 7 bases between. The CDR3 is made up of 13 amino acids.

This clone was observed a single time. The chain links TRBV2 to TRBJ2-1, with D possibly TRBD1 on 5 matching bases. Germline CDR1 reads SNHLY; CDR2 reads FYNNEI. This CDR3 region has 11 residues. V lost 1 base, J lost 14 bases, and 9 bases lay in between. In DNA form, the CDR3 reads TGTGCCAGCAGTGAAGTACAGGATGAGTTCTTC. Its protein product is CASSEVQDEFF. Using reference TRBV2 and TRBJ2-1 for the parts outside the CDR3, the full variable domain is EPEVTQTPSHQVTQMGQEVILRCVPISNHLYFYWYRQILGQKVEFLVSFYNNEISEKSEIFDDQFSVERPDGSNFTLKIRSTKLEDSAMYFCASSEVQDEFFGPGTRLTVL.

The sample holds a few counts of this clone. This chain links TRBV5-1 with TRBJ1-2; perhaps TRBD1 as D (6 bases). Germline CDR1 is SGHRS and CDR2 is YFSETQ. This CDR3 comprises 16 residues. V lost 0 bases and J 0 bases, leaving 12 bases between the germline ends. The CDR3 loop reads CASSLDGGPSNYGYTF. The CDR3 nucleotides read TGCGCCAGCAGCTTGGATGGGGGCCCGTCTAACTATGGCTACACCTTC.

The rearrangement joins TRBV7-9 to TRBJ2-5; 8 bases agree with TRBD2. In germline, CDR1 is SEHNR, CDR2 FQNEAQ (reference sequence). The CDR3 loop spans 15 amino acids. V was pared by 2 bases and J by 5 bases, with 7 bases of the junction left unmatched. CDR3 sequence reads: CASSLPSGLGETQYF. CDR3 sequence (DNA): TGTGCCAGCAGCTTACCCTCGGGACTAGGGGAGACCCAGTACTTC.

V and J are TRBV14 and TRBJ2-3; possibly TRBD2 for D (6 bases). Germline V gene data show CDR1 as SGHDN and CDR2 as FVKESK. V lost 0 bases and J 5 bases, leaving 15 bases between the germline ends. The CDR3 runs 16 residues. In DNA form, the CDR3 reads TGTGCCAGCAGCCAAGATCTGGGGCTAGCGCAAGATACGCAGTATTTT. Translating it yields CASSQDLGLAQDTQYF.

In this sample, this clone turned up a few times. The rearrangement links TRBV18 to TRBJ1-1; TRBD1 is a possible D gene (5 bases). V lost 2 bases and J 5 bases, leaving 12 bases between the germline ends. From germline, CDR1 is KGHSH and CDR2 LQKENI. The CDR3 sequence is 14 residues long. The DNA of the CDR3 is TGTGCCAGCTCACCATTTAGGGGAGGGACTGAAGCTTTCTTT. Translation: CASSPFRGGTEAFF.

The chain joins TRBV30 to TRBJ1-3; 7 bases agree with TRBD1. With V trimmed by 1 base and J by 0 bases, 3 bases remained unmatched. Germline V gene sequence: CDR1 GTSNPN, CDR2 SVGIG (reference sequence). This CDR3 is 15 amino acids long. CDR3 in DNA: TGTGCCTGGAGTGCACAGGGGAACTCTGGAAACACCATATATTTT. It yields the protein CAWSAQGNSGNTIYF.